This T cell receptor (beta chain) comes out of a study of blood T cell repertoires in COVID-19. In the study overall: The samples span acute and convalescent COVID-19 from the United States, Italy and Spain. The analysed material was cDNA or gDNA that came from T cells, B-cell-depleted T cells, or PBMCs.

The CDR3 is 13 residues long. The germline V gene encodes CDR1 SQVTM and CDR2 ANQGSEA. In the original workflow: Estimates of nucleated cell counts were drawn from the amplification of reference gene primers. The protocol was immunoSEQ multiplex PCR, while the TCRdb copy is restricted to in-frame clones and leaves out a portion. The D gene and trimming were derived from the DNA, and the V and J assignments and clone size from that table. Altogether around 30,000 clones are present, roughly 90% being singletons, with the ten largest covering approximately 2%. The sequenced sample was peripheral blood. The chain is built from TRBV29-1 and TRBJ2-2; D gene uncertain. The source is a man between 45 and 60 years old with active or convalescent COVID-19. The CDR3 is CSARLLNTGELFF. The CDR3 nucleotides are TGCAGTGCGAGACTCCTGAACACCGGGGAGCTGTTTTTT.